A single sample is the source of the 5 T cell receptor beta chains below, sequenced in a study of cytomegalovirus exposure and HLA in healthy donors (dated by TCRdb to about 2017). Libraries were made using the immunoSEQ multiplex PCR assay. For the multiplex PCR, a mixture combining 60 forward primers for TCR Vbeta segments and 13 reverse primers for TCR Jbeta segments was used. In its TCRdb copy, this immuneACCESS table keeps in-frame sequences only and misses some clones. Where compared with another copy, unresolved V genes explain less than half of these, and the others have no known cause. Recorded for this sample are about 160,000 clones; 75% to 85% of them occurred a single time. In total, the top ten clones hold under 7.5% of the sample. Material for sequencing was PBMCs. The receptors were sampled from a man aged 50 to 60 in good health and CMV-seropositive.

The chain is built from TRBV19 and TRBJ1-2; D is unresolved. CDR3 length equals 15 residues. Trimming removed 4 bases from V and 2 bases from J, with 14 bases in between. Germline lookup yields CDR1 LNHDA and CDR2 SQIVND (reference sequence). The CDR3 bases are TGTGCCAGTAGTAGGCCCGGCGGGCCGAACTATGGCTACACCTTC. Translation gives CASSRPGGPNYGYTF. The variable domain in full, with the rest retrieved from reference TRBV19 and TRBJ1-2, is DGGITQSPKYLFRKEGQNVTLSCEQNLNHDAMYWYRQDPGQGLRLIYYSQIVNDFQKGDIAEGYSVSREKKESFPLTVTSAQKNPTAFYLCASSRPGGPNYGYTFGSGTRLTVV.

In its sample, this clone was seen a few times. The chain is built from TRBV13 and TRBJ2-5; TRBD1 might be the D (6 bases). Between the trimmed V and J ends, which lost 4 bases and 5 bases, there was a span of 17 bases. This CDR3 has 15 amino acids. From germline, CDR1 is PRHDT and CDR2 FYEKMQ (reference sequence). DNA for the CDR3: TGTGCCAGCAGCTCCCGTGGCAGGGGATACGAGACCCAGTACTTC. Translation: CASSSRGRGYETQYF.

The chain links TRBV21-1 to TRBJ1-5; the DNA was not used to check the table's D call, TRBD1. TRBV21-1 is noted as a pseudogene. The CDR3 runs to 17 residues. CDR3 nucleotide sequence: TGTGCCAGCAGCGAAAAGGGGACAGGACAGGGGGCCCCGCCCCAGCATTTT. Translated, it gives CASSEKGTGQGAPPQHF.

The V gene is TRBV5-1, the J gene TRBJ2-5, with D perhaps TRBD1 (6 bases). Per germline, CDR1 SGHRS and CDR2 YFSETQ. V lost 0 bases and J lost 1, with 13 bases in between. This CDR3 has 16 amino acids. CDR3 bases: TGCGCCAGCAGCTTGGGAACAGGACAGCTCCAAGAGACCCAGTACTTC. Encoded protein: CASSLGTGQLQETQYF. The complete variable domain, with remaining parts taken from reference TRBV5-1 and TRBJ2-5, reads KAGVTQTPRYLIKTRGQQVTLSCSPISGHRSVSWYQQTPGQGLQFLFEYFSETQRNKGNFPGRFSGRQFSNSRSEMNVSTLELGDSALYLCASSLGTGQLQETQYFGPGTRLLVL.

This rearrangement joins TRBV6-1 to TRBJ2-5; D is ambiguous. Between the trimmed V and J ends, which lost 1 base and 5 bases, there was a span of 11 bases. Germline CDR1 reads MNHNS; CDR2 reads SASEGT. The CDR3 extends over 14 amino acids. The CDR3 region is CASSEGGSWETQYF. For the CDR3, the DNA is TGTGCCAGCAGTGAAGGTGGTAGCTGGGAGACCCAGTACTTC.